These T cell receptor beta chains were read from a single sample in a study of blood T cells in healthy people across ages. TCRdb reanalysed the 5' RACE reads using MiXCR and keeps one entry per CDR3 protein. The table includes roughly 1,100,000 distinct CDR3 sequences, around 25% detected once. A further study also used this sample, focusing on T cells of mothers and their children.

The sequenced sample consisted of blood. These receptors originate from a girl aged 2 to 9 in good health. Each CDR3 is given with its conserved first and last residue. D genes are given only for firm matches. Rows give clone size only sometimes, using once, few, many, or a class for an expanded clone.

size	J	D	V	DNA	CDR3
.	TRBJ2-4	TRBD2	TRBV6-1	TGTGCCAGCTCTGCCGGGGGGTCCGCTGGGAACATTCAGTACTTC	CASSAGGSAGNIQYF
.	TRBJ2-1	.	TRBV9	TGTGCCAGCAGCCGTGGTGGGGCCAATGAGCAGTTCTTC	CASSRGGANEQFF
few	TRBJ2-5	.	TRBV29-1	TGCAGCGTTGAGATAGGAGAGACCCAGTACTTC	CSVEIGETQYF
.	TRBJ2-7	.	TRBV7-9	TGTGCCAGTACATATACCATTGGCGAGCAGTACTTC	CASTYTIGEQYF
few	TRBJ1-5	.	TRBV20-1	TGCAGTGCTACAAGAGACGGGGGAAGCAATCAGCCCCAGCATTTT	CSATRDGGSNQPQHF
.	TRBJ2-5	.	TRBV18	TGTGCCAGCTCACGAAAGGGGACCCAGTACTTC	CASSRKGTQYF
few	TRBJ1-1	.	TRBV6-6	TGTGCCAGCAGTTACGGGGTGTCTGCAGCTTTCTTT	CASSYGVSAAFF
few	TRBJ2-7	TRBD2	TRBV2	TGTGCCAGCAGCGGACTAGACCGGTACGAGCAGTACTTC	CASSGLDRYEQYF
.	TRBJ1-2	.	TRBV20-1	TGCAGTGCTAGCTACGGGCTTGACTATGGCTACACCTTC	CSASYGLDYGYTF
.	TRBJ1-2	TRBD1	TRBV7-2	TGTGCCAGCAGCCCACAACTCCGGGACAGGGATGGCTACACCTTC	CASSPQLRDRDGYTF
.	TRBJ2-7	TRBD1	TRBV7-2	TGTGCCAGCAGCTCTTGGGGACAGGGTAACAACGAGCAGTACTTC	CASSSWGQGNNEQYF
few	TRBJ1-1	TRBD1	TRBV12-3/TRBV12-4	TGTGCCAGCAGTGGAGACAGGGCCCTGAACACTGAAGCTTTCTTT	CASSGDRALNTEAFF
.	TRBJ1-1	.	TRBV20-1	TGCAGTGCTAGGCGATTTCGGCCCATGAACACTGAAGCTTTCTTT	CSARRFRPMNTEAFF
.	TRBJ2-3	.	TRBV11-2	TGTGCCAGCAGCTTACTAGCGCAAGATACGCAGTATTTT	CASSLLAQDTQYF
few	TRBJ2-1	.	TRBV9	TGTGCCAGCAGCGTAGCATCCCCGGGGAATGAGCAGTTCTTC	CASSVASPGNEQFF
few	TRBJ1-2	.	TRBV20-1	TGCAGTGCTATTATGGTTAACTATGGCTACACCTTC	CSAIMVNYGYTF
.	TRBJ2-1	.	TRBV4-2	TGTGCCAGCAGCCAAGAAGGGACAAGGGACTACAATGAGCAGTTCTTC	CASSQEGTRDYNEQFF
.	TRBJ1-2	TRBD1	TRBV29-1	TGCAGCGTCCGGACAGGAAAACACTATGGCTACACCTTC	CSVRTGKHYGYTF
.	TRBJ2-1	TRBD1	TRBV12-3/TRBV12-4	TGTGCCAGCAGTGTCCAGACCGGGACAGACTCCTACAATGAGCAGTTCTTC	CASSVQTGTDSYNEQFF
.	TRBJ2-1	.	TRBV14	TGTGCCAGCAGCCCGAAGGGAAGACGCAGCTCCTACAATGAGCAGTTCTTC	CASSPKGRRSSYNEQFF
few	TRBJ2-1	.	TRBV29-1	TGCAGCGGCCGGCACGAGCTCTACAATGAGCAGTTCTTC	CSGRHELYNEQFF
.	TRBJ1-1	.	TRBV27	TGTGCCAGCAGTTTAATCCCCGGGGGATTCACTGAAGCTTTCTTT	CASSLIPGGFTEAFF
few	TRBJ2-1	.	TRBV9	TGTGCCAGCAGCGAGGGAGGAGACCCCTCCTACAATGAGCAGTTCTTC	CASSEGGDPSYNEQFF
few	TRBJ2-1	.	TRBV7-9	TGTGCCAGCAGCTTAAAAGGTCAAGGGCCCGGAAGGAATGAGCAGTTCTTC	CASSLKGQGPGRNEQFF
.	TRBJ2-5	TRBD2	TRBV12-3/TRBV12-4	TGTGCCAGCAGTTTTAGCGGGGGGGCCAAGACCCAGTACTTC	CASSFSGGAKTQYF
few	TRBJ2-7	TRBD1	TRBV9	TGTGCCAGCAGCGCCGGGACAGCCTCCTACGAGCAGCACTTC	CASSAGTASYEQHF
.	TRBJ1-4	.	TRBV5-5	TGTGCCAGCAGCTTGGAGCCCGGGATTAATGAAAAACTGTTTTTT	CASSLEPGINEKLFF
.	TRBJ2-4	.	TRBV2	TGTGCCAGCCCCGACATCGATCTAAACATTCAGTACTTC	CASPDIDLNIQYF
.	TRBJ2-1	TRBD2	TRBV4-1	TGCGCCAGCAGCCAGGATGCAACTAGCGGGATCAACAATGAGCAGTTCTTC	CASSQDATSGINNEQFF
.	TRBJ2-5	.	TRBV7-7	TGTGCTAGCAGCTTAGGGCAGAGTATGGGAGAGACCCAGTACTTC	CASSLGQSMGETQYF
.	TRBJ2-6	.	TRBV28	TGTGCCAGCGCCAATAGGTTCTCTGGGGCCAACGTCCTGACTTTC	CASANRFSGANVLTF
.	TRBJ2-1	.	TRBV9	TGTGCCAGCAGCGAGGGTACTAGTCCTGAGCAGTTCTTC	CASSEGTSPEQFF
.	TRBJ2-5	TRBD2	TRBV7-3	TGTGCCAGCAGCTTGGGCGGGGGTCACCAAGAGACCCAGTACTTC	CASSLGGGHQETQYF
.	TRBJ2-7	.	TRBV2	TGTGCCAGCAGTGACGTGGGGCCCAAGCAGTACTTC	CASSDVGPKQYF
.	TRBJ2-2	.	TRBV7-9	TGTGCCAGCAGCTTAGCGGGGCCGGTGAACACCGGGGAGCTGTTTTTT	CASSLAGPVNTGELFF
.	TRBJ1-4	TRBD1	TRBV12-3/TRBV12-4	TGTGCCAGCAGTTTAGGGGTGGGACAGGATGAAAAACTGTTTTTT	CASSLGVGQDEKLFF
.	TRBJ2-1	.	TRBV27	TGTGCCAGCAGTTTCGGGCTACTTGAGCAGTTCTTC	CASSFGLLEQFF
few	TRBJ2-7	.	TRBV2	TGTGCCAGCAATCCCCGACAGGTAGTACACGAGCAGTACTTC	CASNPRQVVHEQYF
.	TRBJ2-2	.	TRBV11-3	TGTGCCAGCAGACTTAGGGATTCCGGGGAGCTGTTTTTT	CASRLRDSGELFF
.	TRBJ2-1	TRBD2	TRBV24-1	TGTGCCACCAGTGATATCCTAGCGGGGGCCTACAATGAGCAGTTCTTC	CATSDILAGAYNEQFF
.	TRBJ2-7	.	TRBV7-2	TGTGCCAGCAGCTTATTGGCCGGGAAGAGTCCCTACGAGCAGTACTTC	CASSLLAGKSPYEQYF
.	TRBJ2-7	TRBD1	TRBV4-3	TGCGCCAGCAGCCAAGATCTGACAGGGTTCTACGAGCAGTACTTC	CASSQDLTGFYEQYF
.	TRBJ2-6	.	TRBV4-3	TGCGCCAGCAGCCAAGGAACAGGACCCCCCGGTTCTGGGGCCAACGTCCTGACTTTC	CASSQGTGPPGSGANVLTF
many	TRBJ2-7	TRBD1	TRBV9	TGTGCCAGCAGCTTTGGACAGGATTACGAGCAGTACTTC	CASSFGQDYEQYF
.	TRBJ2-7	.	TRBV27	TGTGCCAGCAGTTTATCCACGGGACATTTGTCCTACGAGCAGTACTTC	CASSLSTGHLSYEQYF
.	TRBJ1-2	.	TRBV2	TGTGCCAGCAAGCATCCTATCCGAGCGAGAACTAACTATGGCTACACCTTC	CASKHPIRARTNYGYTF
many	TRBJ1-5	.	TRBV28	TGTGCCAGCGGCTACAGGGTACGGAATCAGCCCCAGCATTTT	CASGYRVRNQPQHF
.	TRBJ1-3	.	TRBV28	TGTGCCAGCAGCTTGGGTCCTAGACACTCTGGAAACACCATATATTTT	CASSLGPRHSGNTIYF
.	TRBJ2-1	.	TRBV13	TGTGCCAGCAGCTTAGTAATATCGCGGATAACCAACCACCATGAGCAGTTCTTC	CASSLVISRITNHHEQFF
few	TRBJ2-5	.	TRBV6-2/TRBV6-3	TGTGCCAGTCGATCCGGGACACCCTTTCCGGACCAGTACTTC	CASRSGTPFPDQYF
.	TRBJ2-1	.	TRBV28	TGTGCCAGCAGTTTACAGAAAGGAGAGCAGTTCTTC	CASSLQKGEQFF